This entry concerns a single T cell receptor (beta chain). Profiling relied on immunoSEQ multiplex PCR, and the TCRdb table lists in-frame clones only, not all of them. The sample records 490,000 or so clones, approximately 90% being singletons. This CDR3 comprises 15 residues. CDR1 MNHEY and CDR2 SVGAGI come from the germline V gene. Germline trimming cut 4 bases from V and 3 bases from J; bases unmatched to any gene: 5. These data come from a study of blood T cell repertoires in COVID-19. The sequence derives from a woman aged 55-70 years who had recovered from COVID-19. Input material: PBMCs or T cells enriched from blood (not recorded which). The chain joins TRBV6-5 to TRBJ1-4; 7 bases are a match to TRBD1. CDR3 DNA: TGTGCCAGCAGTTCGAGGGGGCTAGCTAATGAAAAACTGTTTTTT. Amino acids: CASSSRGLANEKLFF.